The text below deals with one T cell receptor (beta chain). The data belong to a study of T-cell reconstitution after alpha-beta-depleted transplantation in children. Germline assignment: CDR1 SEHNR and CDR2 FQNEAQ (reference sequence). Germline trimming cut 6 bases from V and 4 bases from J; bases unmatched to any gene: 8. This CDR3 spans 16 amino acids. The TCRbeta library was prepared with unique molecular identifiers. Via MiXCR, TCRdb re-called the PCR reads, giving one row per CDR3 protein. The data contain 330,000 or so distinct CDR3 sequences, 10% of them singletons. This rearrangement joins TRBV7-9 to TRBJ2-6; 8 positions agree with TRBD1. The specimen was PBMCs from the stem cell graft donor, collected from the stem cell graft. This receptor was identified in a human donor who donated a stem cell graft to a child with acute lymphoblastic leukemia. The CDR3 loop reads CASRGTGLSGANVLTF. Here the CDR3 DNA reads TGTGCCAGCAGGGGGACAGGACTCTCCGGGGCCAACGTCCTGACTTTC.